Presented here are 17 T cell receptor beta chains from one specimen sequenced in a study of cytomegalovirus exposure and HLA in healthy donors (dated by TCRdb to about 2017). Library generation was performed with the immunoSEQ multiplex PCR assay. TCRdb carries this immuneACCESS record with in-frame sequences only. Its versions omit some clonotypes, under half of them owing to an unresolved V gene in the studies checked, with the rest unexplained. The table for this sample lists fewer than 200,000 clones; 70% to 90% of them were counted only once. 5% to 7% of the sample is in the top ten clones. What was sequenced was PBMCs. These receptors were collected from a woman aged 25-40 years in good health and CMV-seronegative.

The chain is built from TRBV6-5 and TRBJ2-7; 8 bases are shared with TRBD2. The V gene's germline CDR1 is MNHEY and CDR2 SVGAGI. This CDR3 is built from 16 residues. J lost 2 bases, V lost 0 bases, and 6 bases had no gene match. The CDR3 DNA is TGTGCCAGCAGTTACTCGTCTAGCGGGTTTACCTACGAGCAGTACTTC. Its protein product is CASSYSSSGFTYEQYF.

The chain combines TRBV4-1 with TRBJ1-2, with 7 positions matching TRBD1. The junction had 14 bases not matched to a gene; V was cut back by 6 bases and J by 4 bases. This CDR3 comprises 16 residues. Germline CDR1 reads MGHRA; CDR2 reads YSYEKL. CDR3: CASSKSGGTEFYGYTF. The CDR3 DNA reads as TGCGCCAGCAGTAAAAGTGGAGGGACAGAGTTCTATGGCTACACCTTC.

The genes are TRBV19 and TRBJ2-7; perhaps TRBD1 as D (5 bases). CDR1 and CDR2 (germline): LNHDA, SQIVND (reference sequence). The CDR3 runs 12 residues. Trimming pared 5 bases from V and 4 bases from J, leaving 9 bases between. For the CDR3, the DNA is TGTGCCAGTAGTCAGGGCCCTTACGAGCAGTACTTC. It encodes CASSQGPYEQYF.

V and J are TRBV5-4 and TRBJ1-5; no clear D gene. The length of the CDR3 is 16 residues. From germline, CDR1 is SGHNT and CDR2 YYREEE (reference sequence). V was clipped by 0 bases and J by 2 bases, with 12 bases between them. This chain's CDR3 is CASSLVYNMGNQPQHF. In DNA form, the CDR3 reads TGTGCCAGCAGCTTGGTATATAATATGGGCAATCAGCCCCAGCATTTT.

The chain uses TRBV5-4 and TRBJ1-1; no reliable D call. Germline V gene sequence: CDR1 SGHNT, CDR2 YYREEE (reference sequence). V lost 0 bases and J 1 base, leaving 10 bases between the germline ends. The CDR3 extends over 15 amino acids. CDR3 region: CASSLELPPNTEAFF. The CDR3 nucleotides read TGTGCCAGCAGCTTGGAACTCCCCCCGAACACTGAAGCTTTCTTT.

The chain couples TRBV6-6 to TRBJ2-3; maybe TRBD2 (5 bases). Looked up from germline, CDR1 is MNHNY and CDR2 is SVGAGI (reference sequence). CDR3 length equals 14 residues. Deletions cut 5 bases from V and 0 bases from J, with 9 bases between. The CDR3 protein is CASSGGGSTDTQYF. CDR3 nucleotides: TGTGCCAGCAGTGGAGGCGGTAGCACAGATACGCAGTATTTT.

The rearrangement uses TRBV27 and TRBJ2-1; the D gene is possibly TRBD2 (6 bases). This CDR3 is built from 15 residues. Trimming shortened V by 0 bases and J by 8 bases, and 14 bases separated the two germline ends. Germline V gives CDR1 MNHEY, CDR2 SMNVEV (reference sequence). CDR3 DNA sequence: TGTGCCAGCAGTTTATCCGAACCGGAGGGGTATGAGCAGTTCTTC. It yields the protein CASSLSEPEGYEQFF.

The genes are TRBV11-2 and TRBJ2-3; no clear D. V was cut by 5 bases and J by 5 bases, with 14 bases left in between. The CDR3 is 14 residues long. From germline, CDR1 is SGHAT and CDR2 FQNNGV. The CDR3 reads CASSRVLRRDTQYF. For the CDR3, the DNA is TGTGCCAGCAGCCGCGTCTTGAGGAGAGATACGCAGTATTTT.

This chain links TRBV29-1 with TRBJ2-2; a weak D match, TRBD1 (5 bases). The CDR3 covers 16 residues. Trimming pared 2 bases from V and 2 bases from J, leaving 15 bases between. CDR1 is SQVTM, CDR2 ANQGSEA, per germline. This CDR3 is CSVEMGPGANTGELFF. The DNA for the CDR3 is TGCAGCGTTGAAATGGGGCCAGGCGCAAACACCGGGGAGCTGTTTTTT.

A few counts support this clone. The chain combines TRBV5-6 with TRBJ2-2; D remains ambiguous. Germline lookup yields CDR1 SGHDT and CDR2 YYEEEE. Trimming removed 6 bases at V and 0 bases at J, with 9 bases between. CDR3 length: 14 residues. The CDR3 region has the DNA TGTGCCAGCACCCGGTTTCCGAACACCGGGGAGCTGTTTTTT. It specifies CASTRFPNTGELFF. The entire variable domain, with the rest obtained from reference TRBV5-6 and TRBJ2-2, is as follows: DAGVTQSPTHLIKTRGQQVTLRCSPKSGHDTVSWYQQALGQGPQFIFQYYEEEERQRGNFPDRFSGHQFPNYSSELNVNALLLGDSALYLCASTRFPNTGELFFGEGSRLTVL.

The CDR3 reads CASSGLGRDVSYNEQFF. Here the CDR3 DNA reads TGTGCCAGCAGTGGTCTCGGGCGGGATGTATCCTACAATGAGCAGTTCTTC. This chain joins TRBV25-1 and TRBJ2-1; tentative D call: TRBD2 (6 bases). Trimming left V 4 bases short and J 1 base short, with 17 bases between. CDR1 is MGHDK and CDR2 is SYGVNS in the germline V gene. The CDR3 is made up of 17 amino acids.

This clone appeared a few times. This chain joins TRBV19 and TRBJ1-2; 9 bases align to TRBD1. Germline loops: CDR1 LNHDA, CDR2 SQIVND (reference sequence). CDR3 size: 16 residues. Trimming at V came to 2 bases and at J to 4 bases, leaving 8 bases not matched to a gene. CDR3 region: CASSIPSTGGTYGYTF. The CDR3 DNA follows: TGTGCCAGTAGTATACCGAGCACAGGGGGCACCTATGGCTACACCTTC.

This clone appeared a few times. The rearrangement joins TRBV10-1 to TRBJ2-7; 7 nucleotides align to TRBD2. There are 16 residues in the CDR3. With V trimmed by 4 bases and J by 5 bases, 14 bases remained unmatched. Germline assignment: CDR1 WNHNN and CDR2 SYGVQD (reference sequence). The CDR3 sequence is CASSGGMRERGNEQYF. CDR3 sequence (DNA): TGCGCCAGCAGTGGGGGTATGCGGGAGAGAGGGAACGAGCAGTACTTC.

The chain employs TRBV11-2 and TRBJ1-4; D unclear. The CDR3 totals 11 residues. V was shortened by 4 bases and J by 14 bases, with 11 bases between the two germline ends. Germline V gives CDR1 SGHAT, CDR2 FQNNGV. CDR3 DNA sequence: TGTGCCAGCAGCTCTGACCTTCAGCTGTTTTTT. It yields the protein CASSSDLQLFF.

The rearrangement joins TRBV19 to TRBJ1-1, with a tentative D call TRBD1 (6 bases). The CDR3 spans 13 residues. V lost 10 bases and J 0 bases, leaving 12 bases between the germline ends. Germline CDR1 and CDR2: LNHDA and SQIVND (reference sequence). CDR3 in amino acids: CATRGGMNTEAFF. CDR3 DNA sequence: TGTGCCACAAGGGGGGGCATGAACACTGAAGCTTTCTTT.

The chain carries TRBV19 and TRBJ1-2, with TRBD1 matching over 12 bases. CDR1 and CDR2 (germline): LNHDA, SQIVND (reference sequence). Losses at the gene ends were 4 bases for V and 5 bases for J; bases not matched to a gene: 17. The CDR3 loop spans 19 amino acids. CDR3 sequence: CASSRPSLPGQGAVYGYTF. The CDR3, as DNA: TGTGCCAGTAGTAGACCTTCCTTGCCGGGACAGGGGGCGGTATATGGCTACACCTTC.

This clone was detected only once. In nucleotides, the CDR3 is TGTGCCAGCGGTTACGGGACAGTGAACACTGAAGCTTTCTTT. It codes for CASGYGTVNTEAFF. The chain joins TRBV27 to TRBJ1-1; 7 positions match TRBD1. Germline CDR1 MNHEY, CDR2 SMNVEV (reference sequence). The CDR3 runs 14 residues. V lost 8 bases and J lost 0; bases outside the gene matches: 6.